These T cell receptor beta chains were read from a single sample in a study of T cells in pancreatic ductal adenocarcinoma. Clones were read by immunoSEQ multiplex PCR, and TCRdb kept only the in-frame ones, dropping some. The sample includes approximately 5,000 clones, more than 70% of them seen just once. Sequenced: pancreatic tumor tissue. These receptors originate from a human donor with pancreatic ductal adenocarcinoma. CDR3s include the opening cysteine and the closing phenylalanine or tryptophan. A D gene is named only where the DNA matches it firmly. A row's size may be missing; if present it is once, few, many or a size class.

TRBV4-1	NA	TRBJ1-1	NA	CASSQGPARVNTEAFF	TGCGCCAGCAGCCAAGGCCCGGCCAGGGTGAACACTGAAGCTTTCTTT
TRBV5-1	TRBD2	TRBJ2-2	NA	CASSHSGTSEPGELFF	TGCGCCAGCAGCCATTCCGGGACTAGCGAGCCCGGGGAGCTGTTTTTT
TRBV6-1	NA	TRBJ2-5	NA	CASDLQGGETQYF	TGTGCCAGCGACCTCCAGGGCGGAGAGACCCAGTACTTC
TRBV7-9	NA	TRBJ2-7	NA	CASNYKTLDFSYEQYF	TGTGCCAGCAACTATAAAACGTTAGACTTTTCGTACGAGCAGTACTTC
TRBV4-1	TRBD1	TRBJ2-1	NA	CASSQEGGQAYNEQFF	TGCGCCAGCAGCCAAGAAGGGGGACAGGCCTACAATGAGCAGTTCTTC
TRBV6-6	NA	TRBJ1-2	NA	CASSYPDSYGYTF	TGTGCCAGCAGTTACCCCGACAGCTATGGCTACACCTTC
TRBV9	TRBD1	TRBJ2-1	NA	CASSVEGTENNEQFF	TGTGCCAGCAGCGTAGAGGGGACAGAAAACAATGAGCAGTTCTTC
TRBV28	TRBD2	TRBJ2-3	once	CASNQASSGRGSDTQYF	TGTGCCAGCAACCAAGCGTCTAGCGGGAGAGGCTCAGATACGCAGTATTTT
TRBV6-5	NA	TRBJ2-5	NA	CASSPTGSLRETQYF	TGTGCCAGCAGTCCCACCGGGTCCCTGAGGGAGACCCAGTACTTC
TRBV20-1	NA	TRBJ1-2	NA	CSARTDYGYTF	TGCAGTGCCCGGACTGATTATGGCTACACCTTC
TRBV28	TRBD2	TRBJ2-5	NA	CAITSGSGGTQYF	TGTGCCATAACTAGCGGGAGCGGGGGGACCCAGTACTTC
TRBV9	TRBD2	TRBJ2-2	NA	CASSETSGGLYMKGELFF	TGTGCCAGCAGCGAGACTAGCGGGGGGTTGTATATGAAGGGGGAGCTGTTTTTT
TRBV4-2	NA	TRBJ2-3	NA	CASSQEFRGTDTQYF	TGTGCCAGCAGCCAAGAGTTTAGGGGAACCGATACGCAGTATTTT
TRBV4-3	NA	TRBJ2-7	NA	CASSQDLTYEQYF	TGCGCCAGCAGCCAAGATTTGACATACGAGCAGTACTTC
TRBV5-1	NA	TRBJ1-2	once	CASTQGPGNYGYTF	TGCGCCAGCACTCAGGGGCCAGGGAACTATGGCTACACCTTC
TRBV5-6	TRBD1	TRBJ2-4	NA	CASSSPGQKNIQYF	TGTGCCAGCAGCTCACCGGGACAGAAAAACATTCAGTACTTC
TRBV14	TRBD2	TRBJ2-5	NA	CASSWARTSGSGETQYF	TGTGCCAGCAGCTGGGCTAGGACTAGCGGGAGTGGGGAGACCCAGTACTTC